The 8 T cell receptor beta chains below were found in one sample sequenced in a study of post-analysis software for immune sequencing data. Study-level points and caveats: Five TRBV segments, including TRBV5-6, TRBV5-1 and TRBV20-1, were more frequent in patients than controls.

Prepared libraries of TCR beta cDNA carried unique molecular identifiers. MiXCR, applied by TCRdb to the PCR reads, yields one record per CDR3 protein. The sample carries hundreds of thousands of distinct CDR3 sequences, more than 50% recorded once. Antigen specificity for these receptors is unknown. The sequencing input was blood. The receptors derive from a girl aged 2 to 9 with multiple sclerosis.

Here the CDR3 DNA reads TGCAGCGTTGGGACAGGGAACTATGAGCAGTTCTTC. Protein: CSVGTGNYEQFF. This chain connects TRBV29-1 to TRBJ2-1; 8 nucleotides agree with TRBD1. The CDR3 covers 12 residues. Germline values: CDR1 SQVTM, CDR2 ANQGSEA. With 4 bases clipped from V and 8 bases from J, the junction kept 4 bases outside the gene matches.

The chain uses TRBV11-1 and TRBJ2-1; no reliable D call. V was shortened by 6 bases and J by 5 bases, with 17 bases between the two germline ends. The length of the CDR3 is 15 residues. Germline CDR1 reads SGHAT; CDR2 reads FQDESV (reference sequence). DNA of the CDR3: TGTGCCAGCAGGCCTTATGGTCTCATAGACAATGAGCAGTTCTTC. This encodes CASRPYGLIDNEQFF.

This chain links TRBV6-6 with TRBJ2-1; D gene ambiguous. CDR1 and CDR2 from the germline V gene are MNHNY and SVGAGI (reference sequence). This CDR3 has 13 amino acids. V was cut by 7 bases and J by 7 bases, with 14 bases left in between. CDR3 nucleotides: TGTGCCAGCATCCTCCCCGGGCGGAATGAGCAGTTCTTC. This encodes CASILPGRNEQFF.

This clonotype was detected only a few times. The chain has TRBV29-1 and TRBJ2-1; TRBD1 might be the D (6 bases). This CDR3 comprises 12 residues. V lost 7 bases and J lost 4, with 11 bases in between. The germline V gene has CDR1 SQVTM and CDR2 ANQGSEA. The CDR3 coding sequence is TGCAGCGCCCACAGGGATTACAATGAGCAGTTCTTC. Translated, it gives CSAHRDYNEQFF.

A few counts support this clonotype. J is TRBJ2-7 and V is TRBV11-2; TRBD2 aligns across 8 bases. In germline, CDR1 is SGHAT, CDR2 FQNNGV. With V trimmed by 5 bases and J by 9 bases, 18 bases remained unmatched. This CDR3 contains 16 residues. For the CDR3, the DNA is TGTGCCAGCAGCCCCCTCTCTGGAGGACGGGAGGGAACGCAGTACTTC. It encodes CASSPLSGGREGTQYF.

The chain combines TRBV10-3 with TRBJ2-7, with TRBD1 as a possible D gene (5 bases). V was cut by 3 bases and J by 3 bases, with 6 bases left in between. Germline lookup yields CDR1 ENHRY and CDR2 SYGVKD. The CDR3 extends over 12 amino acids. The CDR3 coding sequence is TGTGCCATCAGTGAAGGGGTCTACGAGCAGTACTTC. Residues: CAISEGVYEQYF.

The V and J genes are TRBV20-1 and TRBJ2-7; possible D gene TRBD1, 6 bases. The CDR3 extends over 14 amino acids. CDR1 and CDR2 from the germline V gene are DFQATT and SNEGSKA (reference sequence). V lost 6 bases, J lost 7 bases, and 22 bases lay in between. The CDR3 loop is CSAVRDISYNEQYF. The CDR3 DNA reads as TGCAGTGCCGTCCGGGACATCTCCTACAATGAGCAGTACTTC.

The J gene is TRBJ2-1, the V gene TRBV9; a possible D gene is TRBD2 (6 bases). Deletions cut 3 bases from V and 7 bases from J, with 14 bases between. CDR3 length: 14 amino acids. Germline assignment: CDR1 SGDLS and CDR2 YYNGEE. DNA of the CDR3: TGTGCCAGCAGCGGCGGGACTCCGCTTAATGAGCAGTTCTTC. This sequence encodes CASSGGTPLNEQFF.